This TCR beta chain was recorded in a study of blood T cell repertoires in COVID-19. Background on the study: Samples of COVID-19 (acute and convalescent) were obtained from the United States, Italy and Spain. PBMCs, B-cell-depleted T cells, or T cells were the source of the cDNA or gDNA that made up the material.

As handled by the study authors: Amplified reference gene primers provided the basis for estimating nucleated cell counts. The assay was immunoSEQ multiplex PCR, and TCRdb's table has in-frame clones only and misses some. That table furnishes V, J and clone size, whereas the DNA furnished D and trimming. The table records roughly 200,000 clones, approximately 90% of them present only once. Germline V lookup: CDR1 SNHLY, CDR2 FYNNEI. The CDR3 consists of 17 residues. Trimming removed 6 bases from V and 0 bases from J; junction bases left unmatched: 11. The chain joins TRBV2 to TRBJ2-1, with 7 bases fitting TRBD2. The source is a woman aged 40 to 55 who had recovered from COVID-19. Sequenced: peripheral blood. The chain's CDR3 is CASRGSTSVSSYNEQFF. DNA of the CDR3: TGTGCCAGCAGAGGCTCTACTAGCGTGAGCTCCTACAATGAGCAGTTCTTC.